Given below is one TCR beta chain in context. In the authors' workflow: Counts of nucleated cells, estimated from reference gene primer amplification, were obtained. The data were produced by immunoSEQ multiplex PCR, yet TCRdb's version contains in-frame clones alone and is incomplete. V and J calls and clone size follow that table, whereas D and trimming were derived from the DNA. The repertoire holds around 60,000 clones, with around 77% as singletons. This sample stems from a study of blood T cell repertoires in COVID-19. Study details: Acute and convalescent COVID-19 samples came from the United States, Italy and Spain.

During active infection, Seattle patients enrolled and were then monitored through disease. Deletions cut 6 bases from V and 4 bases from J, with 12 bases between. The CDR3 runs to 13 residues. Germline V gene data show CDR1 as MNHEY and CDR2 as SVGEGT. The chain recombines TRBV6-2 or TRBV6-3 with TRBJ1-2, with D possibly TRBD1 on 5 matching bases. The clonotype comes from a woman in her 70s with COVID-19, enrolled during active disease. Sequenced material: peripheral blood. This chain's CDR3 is CASSQPTVYGYTF. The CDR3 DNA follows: TGTGCCAGCAGCCAACCGACAGTCTATGGCTACACCTTC.